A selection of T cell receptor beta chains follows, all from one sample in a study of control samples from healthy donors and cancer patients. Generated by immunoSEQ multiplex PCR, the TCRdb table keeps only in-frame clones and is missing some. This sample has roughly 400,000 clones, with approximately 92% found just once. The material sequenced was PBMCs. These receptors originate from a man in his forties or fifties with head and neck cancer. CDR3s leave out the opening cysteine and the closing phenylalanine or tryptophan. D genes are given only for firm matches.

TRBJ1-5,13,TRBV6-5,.,ASKGGAVGNQPQH
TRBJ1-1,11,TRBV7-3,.,ASSLVLNTEAF
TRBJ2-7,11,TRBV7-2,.,ASSLPPGYEQY
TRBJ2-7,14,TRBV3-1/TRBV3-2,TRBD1,ASSLAGTGGRYEQY
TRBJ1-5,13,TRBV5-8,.,ASSSHGTSNQPQH
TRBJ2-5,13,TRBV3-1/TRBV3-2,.,ASSQGALTQETQY
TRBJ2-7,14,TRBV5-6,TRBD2,ASSPALAGGAYEQY
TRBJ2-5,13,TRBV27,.,ASSLRLASQETQY
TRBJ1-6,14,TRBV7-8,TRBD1,ASSPGPGGDRSPLH
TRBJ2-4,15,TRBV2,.,ASSASSKGVTKNIQY
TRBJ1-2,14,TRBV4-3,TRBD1,ASSQDLRGEGFGYT
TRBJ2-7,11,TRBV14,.,ASSRDFRGEQY
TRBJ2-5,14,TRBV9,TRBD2,ASSVGLAGGTETQY
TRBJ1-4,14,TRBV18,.,ASSRGMTVTNEKLF
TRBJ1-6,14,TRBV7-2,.,ASSPNTRSGNSPLH
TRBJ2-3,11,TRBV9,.,ASSVPSTDTQY
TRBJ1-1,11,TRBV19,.,ASSIRDQTEAF
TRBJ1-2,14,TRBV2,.,ARDTGTPGANYGYT
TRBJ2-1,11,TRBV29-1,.,SVETGFTGEQF
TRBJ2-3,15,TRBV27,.,ASSATLQAESTDTQY
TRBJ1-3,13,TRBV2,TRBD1,ASSRQGTAGNTIY
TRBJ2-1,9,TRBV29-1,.,SVGTYNEQF
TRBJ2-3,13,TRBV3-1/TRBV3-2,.,ASSQDARGTDTQY
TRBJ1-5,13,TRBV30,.,AWSVGMRGNQPQH
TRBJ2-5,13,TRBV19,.,ASSIVKGRGETQY
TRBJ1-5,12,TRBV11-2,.,ASSLGTSNQPQH
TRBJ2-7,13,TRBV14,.,ASSQGQGSSYEQY
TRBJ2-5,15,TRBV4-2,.,ASSPEGAGEVQETQY
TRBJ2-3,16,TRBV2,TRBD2,ASSEDGTSGLDTDTQY
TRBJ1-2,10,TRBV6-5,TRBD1,AIRDRGYGYT
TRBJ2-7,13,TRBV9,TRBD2,ASSVGGSGGAEQY
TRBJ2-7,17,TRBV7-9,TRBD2,ASSLGLAGAEPPPYEQY
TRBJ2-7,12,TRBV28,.,TSSPNSPLYEQY
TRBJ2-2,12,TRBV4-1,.,ASSLDTPTGELF
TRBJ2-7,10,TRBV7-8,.,ASSLTSYEQY
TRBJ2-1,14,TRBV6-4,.,ASSDPGRVPVDEQF
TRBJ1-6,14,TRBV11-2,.,ASSSPRSSYNSPLH
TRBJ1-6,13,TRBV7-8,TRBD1,ASSSLRTGNSPLH
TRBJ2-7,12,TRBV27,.,ASSPGTRIHEQY